These T cell receptor beta chains were read from a single sample in a study of identical twins. TCRdb used MiXCR to reprocess the 5' RACE reads, holding one entry per CDR3 protein. The repertoire holds some 790,000 distinct CDR3 sequences, with over 15% as singletons. These sequences were also reported in another study, on T cells expressing NK-cell markers.

Material: PBMCs. The receptors stem from a woman between 18 and 30 years old in good health. Both conserved end residues are part of each CDR3. Fields, in order: V gene, D gene, J gene, CDR3 protein. A D gene is named only where the DNA matches it firmly.

>TRBV7-9|NA|TRBJ2-1
CASSPRAYSYNEQFF
>TRBV20-1|NA|TRBJ2-7
CSASPGKGYEQYF
>TRBV5-1|NA|TRBJ1-1
CASSTTRAGTEAFF
>TRBV5-4|TRBD1|TRBJ2-3
CASRQGDGTQYF
>TRBV6-5|TRBD1|TRBJ2-3
CASRTGGDTQYF
>TRBV6-2/TRBV6-3|NA|TRBJ1-4
CASSPLPGHKSEKLFF
>TRBV10-3|NA|TRBJ2-7
CALGSSYEQYF
>TRBV20-1|NA|TRBJ1-2
CSARDLVKGNGYTF
>TRBV10-3|TRBD2|TRBJ2-2
CAISSGTTNTGELFF
>TRBV2|NA|TRBJ2-7
CASSEALGEQYF
>TRBV7-7|TRBD2|TRBJ2-7
CASSLDSGSSYEQYF
>TRBV12-5|NA|TRBJ2-3
CASGSAFETASTDTQYF
>TRBV6-2/TRBV6-3|NA|TRBJ2-7
CASRPGGKRSYEQYF
>TRBV25-1|NA|TRBJ2-1
CATQGQYNEQFF
>TRBV5-1|NA|TRBJ2-1
CASSFELQIYNEQFF
>TRBV12-3/TRBV12-4|NA|TRBJ2-7
CASSFLWGGYEQYF
>TRBV12-3/TRBV12-4|TRBD1|TRBJ2-7
CARDRGRHPYEQYF
>TRBV12-3/TRBV12-4|NA|TRBJ2-4
CASSFGGPSKNIQYF
>TRBV29-1|NA|TRBJ2-4
CSVGPGEGNIQYF
>TRBV25-1|TRBD1|TRBJ1-1
CASTSTGDNTEAFF
>TRBV15|NA|TRBJ2-5
CATSRDLLGWDQETQYF
>TRBV5-1|TRBD1|TRBJ2-7
CASSNSRDSEQYF
>TRBV6-1|NA|TRBJ2-6
CASSGGYSGANVLTF
>TRBV2|NA|TRBJ2-5
CASAFGNQGETQYF
>TRBV28|TRBD2|TRBJ2-1
CATVAGGSYNEQFF
>TRBV6-5|NA|TRBJ2-2
CASREWAGELFF
>TRBV3-1|TRBD2|TRBJ2-7
CASSPIPGGGSSYEQYF
>TRBV11-2|TRBD2|TRBJ2-1
CASSPRTSGGARQFF
>TRBV12-3/TRBV12-4|TRBD1|TRBJ2-2
CASSFPPTGGGGELFF
>TRBV6-1|NA|TRBJ2-1
CASSHPFGGSSSYNEQFF
>TRBV3-1|TRBD2|TRBJ2-3
CASSQAGGDTDTQYF
>TRBV12-3/TRBV12-4|NA|TRBJ2-1
CASSFPGSTREQFF
>TRBV5-1|NA|TRBJ2-5
CASSLDSGGTETQYF
>TRBV2|TRBD2|TRBJ2-3
CAITAETVTSGRFTDTQYF
>TRBV12-3/TRBV12-4|TRBD2|TRBJ2-1
CASTERSGRGYNEQFF
>TRBV5-1|NA|TRBJ1-2
CASSLALGQTYGYTF
>TRBV6-5|NA|TRBJ2-1
CASSYLSRGDEQFF
>TRBV15|NA|TRBJ1-5
CATSRDLRSHQPQHF
>TRBV12-3/TRBV12-4|NA|TRBJ2-1
CATSERVYNEQFF
>TRBV7-6|TRBD2|TRBJ2-2
CASSSQAGPTKGELFF
>TRBV6-2/TRBV6-3|TRBD2|TRBJ2-3
CASSYSLLAGSTDTQYF
>TRBV20-1|NA|TRBJ1-2
CSAYQGTGDYTF
>TRBV7-2|NA|TRBJ2-5
CASSLWASEVQETQYF
>TRBV5-1|TRBD2|TRBJ2-7
CASSRAAGKYEQYF
>TRBV12-3/TRBV12-4|TRBD2|TRBJ2-7
CASSRAGARYEQYF
>TRBV12-3/TRBV12-4|NA|TRBJ2-7
CASSLNRNYEQYF
>TRBV20-1|NA|TRBJ2-7
CSATRAYEQYF
>TRBV10-3|NA|TRBJ2-7
CAIVMRPQGEQYF
>TRBV10-2|NA|TRBJ1-4
CASSEVNEKLFF
>TRBV11-2|NA|TRBJ2-7
CASSLEIGAVNEQYF
>TRBV27|TRBD1|TRBJ1-1
CASGPTGGSRRTEAFF
>TRBV12-3/TRBV12-4|TRBD2|TRBJ2-3
CASSLLAGGGDTQYF
>TRBV5-1|TRBD2|TRBJ2-5
CASSIGGTQETQYF
>TRBV12-5|NA|TRBJ2-3
CASGAGDREVADTQYF
>TRBV7-9|NA|TRBJ2-7
CASSQGGGYEQYF
>TRBV12-3/TRBV12-4|NA|TRBJ1-1
CASSKRAGTEAFF
>TRBV20-1|NA|TRBJ1-2
CSARGGGNYGYTF